The present T cell receptor beta chain was sequenced within a study of blood T cell repertoires in COVID-19. This clone was seen just once. Generated by immunoSEQ multiplex PCR, the TCRdb table keeps only in-frame clones and is missing some. Of 150,000 to 200,000 clones in the sample, around 75% were seen once. The CDR3 extends over 12 amino acids. With 6 bases removed from V and 8 bases from J, the gap between germline ends came to 12 bases. The Seattle patients, enrolled during active infection, were followed longitudinally. V usage is TRBV12-3 or TRBV12-4 and J usage is TRBJ2-3; tentative D call: TRBD2 (5 bases). This clonotype was obtained from a woman aged 40-49 years with COVID-19, enrolled during active disease. Sequencing input: peripheral blood. CDR3 in DNA: TGTGCCAGCAGCCAAGCAGCGGCTACGCAGTATTTT. This translates into CASSQAAATQYF.